This TCR beta chain was retrieved from a study of blood T cell repertoires in COVID-19. Whole-study context: Specimens from acute and convalescent COVID-19 originated in the United States, Italy and Spain. Nucleic acid was either cDNA or gDNA, and it came from T cells, B-cell-depleted T cells, or PBMCs.

Per germline, CDR1 SGDLS and CDR2 YYNGEE. CDR3 length: 14 amino acids. V trimming: 0 bases; J trimming: 4 bases; junction bases outside the gene matches: 0. Here immunoSEQ multiplex PCR was the method, and the copy in TCRdb shows in-frame clones only, minus some. The sample includes about 230,000 clones, roughly 86% of them seen just once. This sequence joins TRBV9 and TRBJ1-1, with TRBD1 identical over 10 bases. Sample: peripheral blood. This clonotype was sampled from an older woman with acute or convalescent COVID-19. The CDR3 DNA reads as TGTGCCAGCAGCGTAGGGGACAGGGGCACTGAAGCTTTCTTT. It specifies CASSVGDRGTEAFF.